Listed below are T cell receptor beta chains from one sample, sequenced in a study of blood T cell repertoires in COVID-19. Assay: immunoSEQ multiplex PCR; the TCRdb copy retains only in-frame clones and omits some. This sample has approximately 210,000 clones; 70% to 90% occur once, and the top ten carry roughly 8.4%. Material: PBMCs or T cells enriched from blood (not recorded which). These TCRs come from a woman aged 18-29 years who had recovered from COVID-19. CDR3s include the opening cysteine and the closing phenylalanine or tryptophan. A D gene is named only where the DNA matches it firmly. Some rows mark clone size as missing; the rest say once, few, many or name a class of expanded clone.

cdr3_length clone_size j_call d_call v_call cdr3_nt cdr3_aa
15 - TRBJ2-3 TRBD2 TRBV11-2 TGTGCCAGCAGCTTAGCTGGGACTAGCGGAAATACGCAGTATTTT CASSLAGTSGNTQYF
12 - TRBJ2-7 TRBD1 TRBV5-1 TGCGCCAGCAGCGAACAGGGGGCAAGGCAGTACTTC CASSEQGARQYF
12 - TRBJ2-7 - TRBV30 TGTGCCTGGACCGGGGGTTCCGACGAGCAGTACTTC CAWTGGSDEQYF
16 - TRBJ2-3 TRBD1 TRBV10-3 TGTGCCACGGGTTCCGCGGAGACAGGGAGCACAGATACGCAGTATTTT CATGSAETGSTDTQYF
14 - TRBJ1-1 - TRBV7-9 TGTGCCAGCAGCTTAGGGCAGAAGAACACTGAAGCTTTCTTT CASSLGQKNTEAFF
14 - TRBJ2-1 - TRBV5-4 TGTGCCAGCAGCTTGGGGGGCGCGGACAATGAGCAGTTCTTC CASSLGGADNEQFF
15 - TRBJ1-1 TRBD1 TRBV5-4 TGTGCCAGCAGCTATCGGGACAGATCGAACACTGAAGCTTTCTTT CASSYRDRSNTEAFF
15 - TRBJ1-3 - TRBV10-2 TGCGCCAGCAGTGAAACGAGGTTCTCTGGAAACACCATATATTTT CASSETRFSGNTIYF
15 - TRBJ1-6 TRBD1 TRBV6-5 TGTGCCAGCGGGGATTCCGGGACAGGGAATTCACCCCTCCACTTT CASGDSGTGNSPLHF
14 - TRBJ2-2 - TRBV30 TGTGCCTGGAGTCCCGGGCAGGGCACCGGGGAGCTGTTTTTT CAWSPGQGTGELFF
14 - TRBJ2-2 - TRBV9 TGTGCCAGCAGCGCGCAGGGAAACACCGGGGAGCTGTTTTTT CASSAQGNTGELFF
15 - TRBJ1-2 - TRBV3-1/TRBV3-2 TGTGCCAGCAGCCAATGGTTGTTGGACAGAAATGGCTACACCTTC CASSQWLLDRNGYTF
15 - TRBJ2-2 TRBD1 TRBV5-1 TGCGCCAGCAACACAGGACAGGGTCAGACCGGGGAGCTGTTTTTT CASNTGQGQTGELFF
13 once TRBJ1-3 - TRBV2 TGTGCCAGCAGTGGGGGCAGCCCAAACACCATATATTTT CASSGGSPNTIYF
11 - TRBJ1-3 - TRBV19 TGTGCCAGTGGGACAGGAAACACCATATATTTT CASGTGNTIYF
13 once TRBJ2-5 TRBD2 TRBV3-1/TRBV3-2 TGTGCCAGCAGCCCAGGACTAGGAGAGACCCAGTACTTC CASSPGLGETQYF
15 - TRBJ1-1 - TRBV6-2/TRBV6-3 TGTGCCAGCAGTCGTCGGGACACCTCGAACACTGAAGCTTTCTTT CASSRRDTSNTEAFF
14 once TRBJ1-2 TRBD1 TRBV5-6 TGTGCCAGCAGCTTGGCGGGCAGGGGGCATGGCTACACCTTC CASSLAGRGHGYTF
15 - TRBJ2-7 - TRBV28 TGTGCCAGCAGTATGCGATCCAAAGGGGGCTACGAGCAGTACTTC CASSMRSKGGYEQYF
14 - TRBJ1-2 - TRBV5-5 TGTGCCAGCAGCTTGGCATCAGCTAACTATGGCTACACCTTC CASSLASANYGYTF
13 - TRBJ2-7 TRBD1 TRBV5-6 TGTGCCAGCAGCGTAACAGGGGTTGGCGAGCAGTACTTC CASSVTGVGEQYF
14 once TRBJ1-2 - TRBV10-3 TGTGCCATCAGTGGCCCCCCAGGGGTCTATGGCTACACCTTC CAISGPPGVYGYTF
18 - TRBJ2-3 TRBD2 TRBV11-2 TGTGCCAGCAGCTTAGATGCGTCCCGGCGGGGGGGGCTAGATACGCAGTATTTT CASSLDASRRGGLDTQYF
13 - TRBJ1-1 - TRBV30 TGTGCCTGGAACCGACAGCAGAACACTGAAGCTTTCTTT CAWNRQQNTEAFF
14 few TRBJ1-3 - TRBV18 TGTGCCAGCCCCCGCGAGGGCGCTGGAAACACCATATATTTT CASPREGAGNTIYF
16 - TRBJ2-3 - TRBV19 TGTGCCAGTAGTATGTTAAGACTCCCCTACACAGATACGCAGTATTTT CASSMLRLPYTDTQYF
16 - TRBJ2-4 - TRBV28 TGTGCCAGCAGTTTACCGACAGGACCCGCCAAAAACATTCAGTACTTC CASSLPTGPAKNIQYF
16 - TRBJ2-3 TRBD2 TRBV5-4 TGTGCCAGCAGCCAAAAACTAGCGGGAGGCACAGATACGCAGTATTTT CASSQKLAGGTDTQYF
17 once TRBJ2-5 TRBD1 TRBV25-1 TGTGCCAGCAGTGAATGGGGGATAGGGCAGGGGGACGAGACCCAGTACTTC CASSEWGIGQGDETQYF
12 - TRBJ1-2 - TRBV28 TGTGCCAGCAGGGCCCTTTATTATGGCTACACCTTC CASRALYYGYTF
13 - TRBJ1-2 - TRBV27 TGTGCCAGCAGTCGAAACAGGGATTATGGCTACACCTTC CASSRNRDYGYTF
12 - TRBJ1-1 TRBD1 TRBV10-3 TGTGCCACCTTCGACAGGGGGGCTGCAGCTTTCTTT CATFDRGAAAFF
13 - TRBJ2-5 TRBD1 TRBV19 TGTGCCAGTGGGACAGGGCGAGGGGAGACCCAGTACTTC CASGTGRGETQYF
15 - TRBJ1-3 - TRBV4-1 TGCGCCAGCAGCCAGGAGGGCTCCTCTGGAAACACCATATATTTT CASSQEGSSGNTIYF
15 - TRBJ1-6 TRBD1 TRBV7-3 TGTGCCAGCAGCCTTGGGACAGGGGGCTTGACACCCCTCCACTTT CASSLGTGGLTPLHF
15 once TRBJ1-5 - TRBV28 TGTGCCAGCAGTTTAAGTAGCCAGCCATCTCAGCCCCAGCATTTT CASSLSSQPSQPQHF
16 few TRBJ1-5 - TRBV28 TGTGCCAGCAGTCCCAGGGTCTGGTCAAATCCTGGGCCCCAGCATTTT CASSPRVWSNPGPQHF
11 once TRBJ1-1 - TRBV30 TGTGCCTGTTACAGGGTAGGTGAAGCTTTCTTT CACYRVGEAFF
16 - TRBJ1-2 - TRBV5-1 TGCGCCAGCAGCTTGGCTGGCCAGGCGAACAACTATGGCTACACCTTC CASSLAGQANNYGYTF
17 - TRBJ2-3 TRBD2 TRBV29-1 TGCAGCGTTGAGCAGCCCAGCGGGGGGGTCTTAACAGATACGCAGTATTTT CSVEQPSGGVLTDTQYF
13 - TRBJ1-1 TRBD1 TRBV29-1 TGCAGCGTTGATAACAGGGGCGGGACTGAAGCTTTCTTT CSVDNRGGTEAFF
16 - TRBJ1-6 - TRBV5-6 TGTGCCAGCAGCCGAGGGAGGAAGATATATAATTCACCCCTCCACTTT CASSRGRKIYNSPLHF
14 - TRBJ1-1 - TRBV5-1 TGCGCCAGCAGCTTGGCGGGGGGCGGCACTGAAGCTTTCTTT CASSLAGGGTEAFF
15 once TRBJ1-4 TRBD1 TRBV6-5 TGTGCCAGCAGGCGACAGGGGGGAACTAATGAAAAACTGTTTTTT CASRRQGGTNEKLFF
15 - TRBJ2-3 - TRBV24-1 TGTGCCACCAGTGATATTGCGGCCGGACTTTATACGCAGTATTTT CATSDIAAGLYTQYF
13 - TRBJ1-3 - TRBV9 TGTGCCAGCAGCTCCCGTTCACTGGACACCATATATTTT CASSSRSLDTIYF
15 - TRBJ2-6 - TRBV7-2 TGTGCCAGCAGCACAGGGACATCTGGGGCCAACGTCCTGACTTTC CASSTGTSGANVLTF
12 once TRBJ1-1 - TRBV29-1 TGCAGCGTCTCTGGACAGAACACTGAAGCTTTCTTT CSVSGQNTEAFF
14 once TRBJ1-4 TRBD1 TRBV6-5 TGTGCCAGCCGAATAGGGGACAGGGGTGAAAAACTGTTTTTT CASRIGDRGEKLFF
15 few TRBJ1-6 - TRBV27 TGTGCCAGCAGTTTGGACAGCCCATATAATTCACCCCTCCACTTT CASSLDSPYNSPLHF
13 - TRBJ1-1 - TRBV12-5 TGTGCTAGTGGTTTGGGCATCAGGACTGAAGCTTTCTTT CASGLGIRTEAFF
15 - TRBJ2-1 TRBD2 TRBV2 TGTGCCAGCAGTGATCCCAGCGGGGGATACAATGAGCAGTTCTTC CASSDPSGGYNEQFF
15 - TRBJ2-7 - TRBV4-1 TGCGCCAGCAGCCTTACGACCGCTAGCTCCTACGAGCAGTACTTC CASSLTTASSYEQYF